These 27 T cell receptor delta chains share one sample of origin, sequenced in a study of γδ T cells in repeated Plasmodium falciparum infection (dated by TCRdb to the early 2020s). For bulk TCR repertoire analysis, Vgamma9/Vdelta2+ and Vdelta2-negative gammadelta T cell populations were isolated by flow sorting from peripheral blood mononuclear cells. Libraries came from multiplex PCR. Instrument on record: Illumina MiSeq. TCRdb reprocessed the public reads with the caller CATT; rows with the same DNA were merged afterwards. The sample table lists over 55,000 delta-chain clones, approximately 1.5% of them with a count of one. Of the sample, over 14% falls within the top ten clones. Sequences were obtained from gamma-delta T cells from blood. The receptors come from a pool of human donors (malaria-infected and uninfected, not separated).

Points on this clone: TCRdb attributes to this sequence the protein of a much larger clone, which differs from the DNA translation at residue 6; a read error is likely, and the protein displayed is translated from the DNA. This chain uses TRDV2 with TRDJ1; 13 bases align to TRDD3. Per the germline V gene, CDR1 is GEAIGNYY and CDR2 is EKD. The CDR3 is made up of 21 amino acids. J gave up 3 bases and V 4 bases, and 22 bases lay outside the gene matches. This chain's CDR3 is CACESPRIEGTGGYASDKLIF. DNA of the CDR3: TGTGCCTGTGAATCCCCTCGAATCGAGGGTACTGGGGGATACGCGTCCGATAAACTCATCTTT.

Concerning this clone: Relative to the germline gene, one junction end is altered; a read error may explain this. The V gene is TRDV1, the J gene TRDJ1, with D possibly called TRDD2 or TRDD3 (5 bases each). The CDR3 sequence is 12 residues long. Germline CDR1 TSWWSYY, CDR2 QGS. CDR3 sequence reads: CSGSPFSDKLIF. The CDR3 coding sequence is TGCTCTGGGTCCCCCTTCTCCGATAAACTCATCTTT.

Only a few counts were recorded for this clone. This sequence is one base from a far larger clone and is likely a read error. Other DNA sequences in the sample encode the same CDR3. The chain employs TRDV2 and TRDJ1, with 7 bases matching TRDD3. TCRdb gives no J gene; it was assigned here by matching the DNA to germline. In germline, CDR1 is GEAIGNYY, CDR2 EKD. This CDR3 is built from 18 residues. The CDR3: CACDTISPRGILTDKLIF. In nucleotides, the CDR3 is TGTGCCTGCGACACCATATCGCCCCGGGGGATCCTAACCGATAAACTCATCTTT.

This clone was seen ten or more times. One base away lies a much larger clone, so this may be a sequencing read error. Other DNA sequences of this sample code for an identical CDR3. The chain is built from TRDV1 and TRDJ1; D perhaps matches TRDD3 (5 bases). There are 14 residues in the CDR3. Germline V gives CDR1 TSWWSYY, CDR2 QGS. The CDR3 DNA follows: TGTGCTCTTGGGATCCTGGGTTGCACCGATAAACTCATCTTC. Translating gives CALGILGCTDKLIF.

This clone turned up a few times. TCRdb shows a much larger clone's protein in place of this DNA's translation, and the two differ at residue 7, likely through a read error; the protein shown is translated from the DNA. The chain couples TRDV1 to TRDJ1; TRDD2 is a possible D gene (6 bases). Per germline, CDR1 TSWWSYY and CDR2 QGS. The V end was cut by 2 bases, the J end by 2 bases, with 33 bases between. The CDR3 is 22 residues long. CDR3 sequence reads: CALGESYSYRSLMGPPTDKLIF. CDR3 sequence (DNA): TGTGCTCTTGGGGAATCCTATTCCTATCGATCGCTTATGGGTCCCCCTACCGATAAACTCATCTTT.

Details on this clone: A read error is the likely source, as a far larger clone sits one nucleotide away. At the DNA level, this CDR3 is encoded by other sequences in the same sample as well. The V gene reported is TRDV2; the J gene is uncalled. The CDR3 extends over 14 amino acids. Germline V lookup: CDR1 GEAIGNYY, CDR2 EKD. This CDR3 is CACDTLEYTDKLIF. CDR3 DNA: TGTGCCTGTGACACCCTAGAGTACACCGATAAGCTCATCTTT.

This clone was detected only a few times. A far larger clone is one base from this, pointing to a likely read error. Additional DNA sequences in this sample encode the identical CDR3. The CDR3 coding sequence is TGTGCCTGTGACCAATGCCGCCCCTCCAAGCCCGATAAACTTATCTTT. Translating it yields CACDQCRPSKPDKLIF. The chain is built from TRDV2 and TRDJ1; no definite D call. CDR1 is GEAIGNYY, CDR2 EKD, per germline. CDR3 length: 16 amino acids.

This clone was counted between two and nine times. A far more abundant clone sits one base away, making this likely a read error. The same CDR3 arises from other DNA sequences in this sample as well. V is TRDV1 and J is TRDJ1; 13 positions match TRDD3. The J gene comes from matching the DNA to germline here; TCRdb lacks it. This CDR3 contains 21 residues. With 11 bases clipped from V and 5 bases from J, the junction kept 29 bases outside the gene matches. CDR1 is TSWWSYY and CDR2 is QGS in the germline V gene. The CDR3, as DNA: TGTGCTTTGCGGGTCCTTCCTACGATAATAACTGGGGGATACGCAACTGATAAACTCATCTTT. It translates to CALRVLPTIITGGYATDKLIF.

Turning to this clone: The mismatch at residue 7 between this DNA's translation and the TCRdb protein of a much larger clone likely reflects a read error; the protein shown is translated from the DNA. The chain carries TRDV1 and TRDJ1, with D perhaps TRDD2 (5 bases). TCRdb supplies no J gene; here it was assigned by aligning the nucleotide sequence to germline. From germline, CDR1 is TSWWSYY and CDR2 QGS. The CDR3 totals 22 residues. Trimming took off 3 bases at V and 1 base at J, with 33 bases between the two ends. CDR3 residues: CALGDYRRPTYDWTGATDKLIF. In DNA, the CDR3 is TGTGCTCTTGGGGACTACCGCCGCCCTACGTACGATTGGACGGGCGCCACCGATAAACTCATCTTT.

This clone was detected only a few times. With a far larger clone one base away, a read error is the likely cause. Other DNA sequences of this sample code for an identical CDR3. In DNA form, the CDR3 reads TGTGCTCTTGGGGAAAATTCCTGCGGCCTTCTCCTGTGGGGGATACAGAAACTTATCTTT. It codes for CALGENSCGLLLWGIQKLIF. The chain uses TRDV1 and TRDJ1; 10 bases are shared with TRDD3. The CDR3 runs 20 residues. CDR1 is TSWWSYY, CDR2 QGS, per germline.

This clone was observed a handful of times. A read error likely explains why the TCRdb protein, taken from a much larger clone, differs from this DNA's translation at residue 17; the protein shown is translated from the DNA. V gene TRDV1 combines with J gene TRDJ2; 8 bases map to TRDD3. Germline-derived CDR1 and CDR2 are TSWWSYY and QGS. The CDR3 extends over 21 amino acids. CDR3 sequence reads: CALGEGPYWGPRTTLTTQLFF. The CDR3 coding sequence is TGTGCTCTTGGGGAAGGTCCCTACTGGGGGCCCCGCACCACCTTGACAACACAACTCTTCTTT.

There are a few counts of this clone. The protein held in TCRdb is that of a much larger clone and does not match this DNA's translation at residue 10, likely because of a read error; the protein shown is translated from the DNA. The chain has TRDV1 and TRDJ1; D call uncertain. The CDR3 is 14 amino acids. From germline, CDR1 is TSWWSYY and CDR2 QGS. The ends were cut back, 2 bases at V and 6 bases at J, with 13 bases in the middle. Written as DNA, the CDR3 is TGTGCTCTTGGGGAAGTGGCCCCCCCCAATAAACTCATCTTT. As protein: CALGEVAPPNKLIF.

The table lists this clone with a few counts. A far larger clone differs by one base, so this is likely a read error. The same CDR3 is also encoded by other DNA sequences in this sample. The rearrangement links TRDV1 to TRDJ1; 9 bases are shared with TRDD3. Here the J gene came from matching the DNA to germline, since TCRdb omits it. CDR1 and CDR2 from the germline V gene are TSWWSYY and QGS. This CDR3 is built from 21 residues. The ends lost 4 bases at V and 8 bases at J; junction bases unmatched: 29. CDR3 nucleotides: TGTGCTCTTGGGGGCTGTTCCTACCCGTCCGTGATACTGGGGGACCGGCTCAAACTCATCTTT. Its translation is CALGGCSYPSVILGDRLKLIF.

Ten or more counts support this clone. The TCRdb protein comes from a much larger clone and disagrees with this DNA's translation at residue 9, likely due to a read error; the protein given here is derived from the DNA. The chain employs TRDV1 and TRDJ1; no clear D gene. The germline CDR1 and CDR2 sequences are TSWWSYY and QGS. V was trimmed by 1 base and J by 7 bases, leaving 10 bases between them. The CDR3 has 13 amino acids. The CDR3 here is CALGEPPSGKLIF. CDR3 bases: TGTGCTCTTGGGGAACCCCCCAGCGGTAAACTCATCTTT.

This clone was seen repeatedly, ten times or more. This DNA's translation and the protein TCRdb lists, from a much larger clone, do not match at residue 8, likely due to a read error; the protein shown is translated from the DNA. The chain combines TRDV2 with TRDJ3; D gene ambiguous. Germline assignment: CDR1 GEAIGNYY and CDR2 EKD. This CDR3 comprises 16 residues. V shed 3 bases and J shed 2 bases, with 10 bases lying between them. The CDR3 DNA reads TGTGCCTGTGACCCGTACTGCCCCTGGGACACCCGACAGATGTTTTTC. Its translation: CACDPYCPWDTRQMFF.

This clone was recorded a few times. TCRdb's protein, taken from a much larger clone, differs from this DNA's translation at residue 7, likely owing to a read error; the protein displayed comes from the DNA. The V and J genes are TRAV38-2/DV8 and TRDJ1, with 9 bases identical to TRDD3. The J gene was not available in TCRdb and was assigned here by matching the DNA to germline segments. Per germline, CDR1 TSESDYY and CDR2 QEAYKQQN. CDR3 length equals 23 residues. The J segment lost 0 bases and the V segment lost 0 bases, leaving 24 bases of the junction unmatched. The CDR3 loop is CAYRSALISWGMLAPPYTDKLIF. For the CDR3, the DNA is TGTGCTTATAGGAGCGCGCTCATCTCCTGGGGGATGCTCGCCCCCCCTTACACCGATAAACTCATCTTT.

This clone was seen a handful of times. With a much larger clone just one base away, this may be a read error. The V call is TRDV1, the J call TRDJ1; possible D gene TRDD3, 6 bases. The J gene, not given by TCRdb, was assigned here from a germline match of the nucleotide sequence. V was trimmed by 5 bases and J by 5 bases, leaving 36 bases between them. Germline V gene data show CDR1 as TSWWSYY and CDR2 as QGS. CDR3 size: 21 residues. The CDR3 spells CALGLLHPPGRVLGAWDKLIF. DNA of the CDR3: TGTGCTCTTGGGCTACTTCACCCCCCCGGAAGAGTATTGGGGGCGTGGGATAAACTCATCTTT.

This clone was observed once. The V call is TRDV1, the J call TRDJ3; D is uncertain. The J gene, not given by TCRdb, was assigned here from a germline match of the nucleotide sequence. The germline V gene encodes CDR1 TSWWSYY and CDR2 QGS. Trimming cost V 2 bases and J 2 bases, with 4 bases left between them. The CDR3 totals 15 residues. CDR3 residues: CALGERPWDTRQMFF. DNA of the CDR3: TGTGCTCTTGGGGAAAGGCCCTGGGACACCCGACAGATGTTTTTC.

This clone appeared a few times. TCRdb assigns this DNA the protein of a much larger clone, which departs from its translation at residue 15; this likely reflects a read error, and the protein shown comes from translating the DNA. The rearrangement uses TRDV1 and TRDJ1; no clear D. The J gene is absent in TCRdb and was assigned here via DNA matching to germline. Germline CDR1 is TSWWSYY and CDR2 is QGS. The CDR3 totals 19 residues. CDR3: CALGGPQGVPRLGTGKLIF. As DNA, the CDR3 is TGTGCTCTTGGGGGACCACAAGGGGTGCCCCGTCTTGGAACCGGTAAACTCATCTTT.

This clone was detected a few times. This DNA translates differently at residue 13 from the TCRdb protein, which is that of a much larger clone; a read error is likely, and the protein shown is the DNA's own translation. The CDR3 region has the DNA TGTGCCATACGTGCTCATTCTGAATTGTGCGAAAGTGTCACCGATAAACTCATCTTT. Residues: CAIRAHSELCESVTDKLIF. V usage is TRDV3 and J usage is TRDJ1; maybe TRDD3 (5 bases). This CDR3 has 19 residues. Between the trimmed V and J ends, which lost 5 bases and 1 base, there was a span of 32 bases. The germline CDR1 and CDR2 sequences are TVYSNPD and GDNSRS (reference sequence). The entire variable domain, with the rest obtained from reference TRDV3 and TRDJ1, is as follows: CDKVTQSSPDQTVASGSEVVLLCTYDTVYSNPDLFWYRIRPDYSFQFVFYGDNSRSEGADFTQGRFSVKHILTQKAFHLVISPVRTEDSATYYCAIRAHSELCESVTDKLIFGKGTRVTVEP.

For this clone: The amino acid sequence in TCRdb belongs to a much larger clone and departs from this DNA's translation at residue 7, likely a sequencing read error; the sequence shown is translated from the DNA. The chain has TRDV2 and TRDJ1, with 10 bases matching TRDD3. The J gene, not given by TCRdb, was assigned here from a germline match of the nucleotide sequence. Germline V gene data show CDR1 as GEAIGNYY and CDR2 as EKD. The CDR3 runs 18 residues. The junction had 11 bases not matched to a gene; V was cut back by 0 bases and J by 2 bases. The CDR3: CACDTVAAGGYGTDKLIF. The CDR3 nucleotides are TGTGCCTGTGACACCGTTGCGGCTGGGGGATATGGAACCGATAAACTCATCTTT.

As for this clone: This likely traces to a read error, being one base from a far larger clone. Other DNA sequences in the sample encode the same CDR3. J is TRDJ1 and V is TRDV1; TRDD3 matches at 10 bases. The J gene was missing in TCRdb and was found by matching the end of the DNA to germline. Germline lookup yields CDR1 TSWWSYY and CDR2 QGS. V trimming: 2 bases; J trimming: 0 bases; junction bases outside the gene matches: 24. The CDR3 sequence is 23 residues long. The DNA of the CDR3 is TGTGCTCTTGGGGAATCGTCCCCTACTAGACTGTACTGGGGGATCCTATACACCGATAAACTCATCTTT. This encodes CALGESSPTRLYWGILYTDKLIF.

Remarks on this clone: A far bigger clonotype differs at one base, so this is likely a read error. Within the sample, other DNA sequences also encode this same CDR3. J is TRDJ1 and V is TRDV1; tentatively, D is TRDD2 or TRDD3 (7 bases each). Germline CDR1 TSWWSYY, CDR2 QGS. V lost 3 bases and J lost 6, with 47 bases in between. The CDR3 covers 25 residues. The CDR3 loop is CALGEALFLRWVPGGSRLRGYKLIF. CDR3 in DNA: TGTGCTCTTGGGGAGGCCCTATTCCTACGTTGGGTGCCTGGGGGGTCCCGCCTACGGGGCTATAAACTCATCTTT.

This clone was picked up a small number of times. A far larger clone is just one base off, so this is likely a read error. The sample carries other DNA sequences with the same CDR3. The chain links TRDV2 to TRDJ1, with D uncertain. TCRdb gives no J gene; it was assigned here by matching the DNA to germline. Germline V CDR1 and CDR2: GEAIGNYY, EKD. This CDR3 comprises 19 residues. CDR3 in DNA: TGCGCCTGTGACACCGTACTCGCGGGCCCTATCGGAAGCACCGATAAACTCATCTTT. Its translation is CACDTVLAGPIGSTDKLIF.

Turning to this clone: A read error likely explains this, since a far larger clone differs by one base. Other DNA variants within this sample encode the same CDR3. DNA for the CDR3: TGTGCTCTTGGGGATGGATATAGACAGGGATACGGTTTTTATTTGACCGATAAACTCATCTTT. Its protein is CALGDGYRQGYGFYLTDKLIF. The J gene is TRDJ1, the V gene TRDV1; 8 nucleotides align to TRDD3. The J gene, missing from TCRdb, was assigned here through DNA to germline matching. The V gene's germline CDR1 is TSWWSYY and CDR2 QGS. This CDR3 comprises 21 residues. J lost 2 bases, V lost 3 bases, and 23 bases had no gene match.

This clone was picked up a small number of times. TCRdb attributes to this sequence the protein of a much larger clone, which differs from the DNA translation at residue 14; a read error is likely, and the protein displayed is translated from the DNA. Here the V gene is TRDV1, but the J gene went uncalled; no DNA check was done on the table's D call, TRDD3. CDR1 TSWWSYY and CDR2 QGS come from the germline V gene. This CDR3 comprises 16 residues. The CDR3 DNA reads as TGTGCTCTTGGGAATAACTGGGGGATACACGTCGATAAATTCATCTTT. This sequence encodes CALGNNWGIHVDKFIF.

Concerning this clone itself: It is likely a read error: a sequence one base away is far more abundant. The identical CDR3 is also encoded by other nucleotide sequences in the sample. Here the V gene is TRDV2, but the J gene went uncalled; the DNA was not compared with TRDD3, the D call given in the table. The length of the CDR3 is 17 residues. CDR1 is GEAIGNYY, CDR2 EKD, per germline. DNA for the CDR3: TGTGCCTGTGACACACATTGGGGGATACGTACCACCGATAAACTTATCTTT. Encoded protein: CACDTHWGIRTTDKLIF.